This TCR beta chain originates from a study of CD8 T cells in ankylosing spondylitis. Study-wide results and caveats: Disease-linked clones reportedly showed significant enrichment in matched ankylosing spondylitis synovial fluid. Clones linked to the disease showed a CD8+ phenotype. They occurred at relatively low frequencies in peripheral blood.

MiXCR, applied by TCRdb to the 5' RACE reads, yields one record per CDR3 protein. This table holds 200,000 to 300,000 distinct CDR3 sequences, roughly 32% found once. This clonotype came up a few times. Its antigen is currently unknown. The CDR3 contains 15 residues. The V end was cut by 5 bases, the J end by 6 bases, with 14 bases between. The chain has TRBV12-3 or TRBV12-4 and TRBJ2-6; the D is unclear. The TCR originated in a male donor with ankylosing spondylitis or in good health (not recorded which). Sequences were obtained from blood, either unsorted or a sorted T cell fraction (not recorded which). This CDR3 reads CASSLVQQVANVLTF. Here the CDR3 DNA reads TGTGCCAGCAGTCTCGTCCAGCAGGTGGCCAACGTCCTGACTTTC.